This T cell receptor (beta chain) is from a study of shared clonotypes between healthy human individuals. Turning to the study itself: The donor pool was made up of a couple of women and three men aged 18 to 49. Overall study results and limits: How much donors shared clonotypes was expected to be affected by sequencing depth.

Looked up from germline, CDR1 is SGHRS and CDR2 is YFSETQ. This CDR3 has 15 residues. Trimming removed 0 bases from V and 3 bases from J; junction bases left unmatched: 0. Produced via immunoSEQ multiplex PCR; TCRdb's table is partial and in-frame only. The sample lists 100,000 or so clones, around 47% occurring once. On this clone itself: Its matching antigen is unknown.

Nashville, Tennessee was home to all donors, who were Caucasian adults. Unsorted samples, those not sorted, used approximately 100 million PBMCs for genomic DNA. The sample was PBMCs. The TCR comes from a woman in her thirties or forties in good health. Some clones in this sample may be carry-over from other donors' samples. This chain uses TRBV5-1 with TRBJ2-7; 13 positions agree with TRBD2. Written as DNA, the CDR3 is TGCGCCAGCAGCTTGGGACTAGCGGGAGGCTACGAGCAGTACTTC. It codes for CASSLGLAGGYEQYF.